This TCR beta chain was found in a study of OX40 agonist ivuxolimab in advanced cancers. On the study more broadly: Partial responses were achieved by three patients: one hepatocellular carcinoma, two cutaneous melanoma. Points from the study as a whole: The CD4+ and CD8+ T cells in the blood had expanded clonally by week 6 at 0.1 to 3.0 mg/kg. Expanded peripheral T cells had an undetermined antigen specificity. Among the lowest levels of clonal expansion were found in partial responders at 0.1-3.0 mg/kg.

CDR1 SEHNR and CDR2 FQNEAQ come from the germline V gene (reference sequence). Trimming left V 1 base short and J 5 bases short, with 18 bases between. CDR3 length equals 16 residues. Generated by immunoSEQ multiplex PCR, the TCRdb table keeps only in-frame clones and is missing some. The table lists tens of thousands of clones, more than 85% of them singletons. This clone has only one observation. The antigen remains unidentified. The chain couples TRBV7-9 to TRBJ2-7; D is possibly TRBD2 (5 bases). The sequencing here drew on CD4+ or CD8+ T cells sorted from blood, taken in a trial of the OX40 agonist ivuxolimab. This receptor was obtained from an adult with an advanced solid tumor such as melanoma, head and neck, liver or kidney cancer. Written as DNA, the CDR3 is TGTGCCAGCAGCTTAGATGGGGTGGTGACGGAGGACGAGCAGTACTTC. It encodes CASSLDGVVTEDEQYF.